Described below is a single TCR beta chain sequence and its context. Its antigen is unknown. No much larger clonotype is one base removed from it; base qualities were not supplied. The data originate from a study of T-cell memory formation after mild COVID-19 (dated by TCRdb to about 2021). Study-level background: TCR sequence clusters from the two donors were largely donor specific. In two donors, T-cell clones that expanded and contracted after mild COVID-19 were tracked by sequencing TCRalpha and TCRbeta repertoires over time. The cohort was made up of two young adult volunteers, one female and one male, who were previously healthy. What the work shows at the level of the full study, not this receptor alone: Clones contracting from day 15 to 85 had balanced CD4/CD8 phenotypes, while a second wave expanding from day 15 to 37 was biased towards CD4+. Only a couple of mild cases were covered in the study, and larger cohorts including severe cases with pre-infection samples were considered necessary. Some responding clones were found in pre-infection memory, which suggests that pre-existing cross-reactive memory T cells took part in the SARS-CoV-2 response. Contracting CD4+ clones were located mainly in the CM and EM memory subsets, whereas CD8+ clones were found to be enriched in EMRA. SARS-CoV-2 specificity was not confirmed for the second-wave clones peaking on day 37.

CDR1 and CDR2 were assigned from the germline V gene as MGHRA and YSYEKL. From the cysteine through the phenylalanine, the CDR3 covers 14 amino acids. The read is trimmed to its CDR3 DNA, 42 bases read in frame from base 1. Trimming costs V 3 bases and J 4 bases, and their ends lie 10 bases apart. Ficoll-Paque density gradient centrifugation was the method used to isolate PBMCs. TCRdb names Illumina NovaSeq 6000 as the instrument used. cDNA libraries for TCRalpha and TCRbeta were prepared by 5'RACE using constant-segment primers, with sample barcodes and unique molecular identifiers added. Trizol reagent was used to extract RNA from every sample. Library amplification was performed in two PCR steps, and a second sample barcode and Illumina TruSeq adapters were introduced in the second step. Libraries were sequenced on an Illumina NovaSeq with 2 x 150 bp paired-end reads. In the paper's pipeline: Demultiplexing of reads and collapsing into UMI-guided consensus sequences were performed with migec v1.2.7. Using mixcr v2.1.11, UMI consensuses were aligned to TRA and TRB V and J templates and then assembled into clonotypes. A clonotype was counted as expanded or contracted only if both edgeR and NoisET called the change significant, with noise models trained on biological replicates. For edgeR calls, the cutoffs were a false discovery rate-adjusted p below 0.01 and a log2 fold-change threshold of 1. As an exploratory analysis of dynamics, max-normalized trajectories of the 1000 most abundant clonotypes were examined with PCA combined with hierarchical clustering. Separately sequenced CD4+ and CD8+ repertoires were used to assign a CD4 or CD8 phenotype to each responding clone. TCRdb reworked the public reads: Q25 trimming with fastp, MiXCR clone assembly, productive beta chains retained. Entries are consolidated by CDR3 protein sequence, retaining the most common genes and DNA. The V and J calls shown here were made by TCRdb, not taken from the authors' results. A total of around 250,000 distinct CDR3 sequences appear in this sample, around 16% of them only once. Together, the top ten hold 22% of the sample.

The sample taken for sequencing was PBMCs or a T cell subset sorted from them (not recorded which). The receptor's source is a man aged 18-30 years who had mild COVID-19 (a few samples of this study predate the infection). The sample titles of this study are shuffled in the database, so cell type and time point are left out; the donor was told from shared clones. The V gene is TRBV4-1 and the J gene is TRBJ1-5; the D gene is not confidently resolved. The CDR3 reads CASSQGISNQPQHF. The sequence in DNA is TGCGCCAGCAGCCAGGGGATCAGTAATCAGCCCCAGCATTTT.